This TCR beta chain was obtained from a study of T cell repertoires in cytomegalovirus infection. Study-level points and caveats: HLA-C-restricted, CMV-specific TCR beta clonotypes were dominant ex vivo.

TCRdb processed the reads anew with MiXCR; each CDR3 protein has one entry. This table has roughly 640,000 distinct CDR3 sequences, 20% to 30% appearing once. As for this clonotype: What it binds is unknown.

V was cut by 8 bases and J by 5 bases, with 5 bases left in between. The CDR3 length is 10 residues. CDR1 SEHNR and CDR2 FQNEAQ come from the germline V gene (reference sequence). This TCR derives from a human donor in good health (CMV status not recorded). Some clones in this sample may be carry-over from other donors' samples. Sequenced: CD8+ T cells from PBMCs. The chain combines TRBV7-9 with TRBJ2-3, with D unresolved. This CDR3 is CASGLDTQYF. The CDR3 nucleotides are TGTGCCAGCGGATTAGATACGCAGTATTTT.